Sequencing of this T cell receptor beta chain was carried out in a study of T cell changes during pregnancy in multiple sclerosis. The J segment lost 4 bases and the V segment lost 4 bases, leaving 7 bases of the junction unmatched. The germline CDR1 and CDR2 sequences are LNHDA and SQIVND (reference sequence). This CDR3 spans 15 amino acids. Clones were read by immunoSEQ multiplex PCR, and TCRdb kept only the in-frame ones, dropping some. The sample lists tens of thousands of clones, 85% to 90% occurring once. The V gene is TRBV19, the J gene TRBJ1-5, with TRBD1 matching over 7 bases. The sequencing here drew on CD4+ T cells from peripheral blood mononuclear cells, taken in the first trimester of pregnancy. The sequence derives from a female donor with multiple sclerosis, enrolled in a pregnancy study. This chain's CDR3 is CASSTEGARNQPQHF. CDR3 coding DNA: TGTGCCAGTAGTACAGAGGGGGCCCGAAATCAGCCCCAGCATTTT.